The 23 T cell receptor beta chains below were found in one sample sequenced in a study of beta chain features in type 1 diabetes. General observations from the study: Researchers report that Type 1 diabetes patients had moderately but significantly shorter TCRB CDR3s across all four CD4+ subsets.

Their target antigens are unknown. The authors reverse transcribed all of the isolated RNA, so sequencing captured expressed TCRB transcripts. The data were produced by immunoSEQ multiplex PCR, yet TCRdb's version contains in-frame clones alone and is incomplete. The sample carries around 650,000 clones, 9.5% to 15% recorded once. Sequencing was done on a sample of naive CD4+ T cells from blood. The receptors were gathered from a young man with type 1 diabetes.

The genes are TRBV25-1 and TRBJ1-4; D not certain. There are 13 residues in the CDR3. CDR1 is MGHDK and CDR2 is SYGVNS in the germline V gene. V was clipped by 4 bases and J by 7 bases, with 10 bases between them. CDR3 in DNA: TGTGCCAGCAGTGGGGCGGCGAGTGAAAAACTGTTTTTT. It codes for CASSGAASEKLFF.

This rearrangement joins TRBV5-1 to TRBJ1-2, with 8 bases matching TRBD1. Germline assignment: CDR1 SGHRS and CDR2 YFSETQ. This CDR3 spans 14 amino acids. J gave up 4 bases and V 4 bases, and 6 bases lay outside the gene matches. The CDR3 sequence: CASSEGQVGYGYTF. DNA for the CDR3: TGCGCCAGCAGCGAGGGACAGGTGGGCTATGGCTACACCTTC. Full variable domain (missing parts from reference TRBV5-1 and TRBJ1-2): KAGVTQTPRYLIKTRGQQVTLSCSPISGHRSVSWYQQTPGQGLQFLFEYFSETQRNKGNFPGRFSGRQFSNSRSEMNVSTLELGDSALYLCASSEGQVGYGYTFGSGTRLTVV.

This clone has a handful of counts. This chain joins TRBV11-2 and TRBJ2-7, with TRBD1 identical over 7 bases. CDR3 length equals 14 residues. V lost 3 bases to trimming and J lost 0 bases; unmatched junction nucleotides: 2. CDR1 is SGHAT and CDR2 is FQNNGV in the germline V gene. CDR3 residues: CASSFTGASYEQYF. CDR3 sequence (DNA): TGTGCCAGCAGCTTTACAGGGGCCTCCTACGAGCAGTACTTC.

This clone was observed a handful of times. V is TRBV10-2 and J is TRBJ1-5, with D possibly being TRBD1 (5 bases). The CDR3 contains 17 residues. Germline CDR1 is WSHSY and CDR2 is SAAADI. The ends were cut back, 4 bases at V and 2 bases at J, with 18 bases in the middle. The CDR3 loop reads CASSASSGLGGNQPQHF. The DNA for the CDR3 is TGCGCCAGCAGTGCCTCTTCAGGGCTCGGTGGCAATCAGCCCCAGCATTTT.

The chain combines TRBV7-2 with TRBJ2-7, with a possible D match to TRBD1 (6 bases). Germline-derived CDR1 and CDR2 are SGHTA and FQGNSA. The CDR3 length is 13 residues. V was clipped by 3 bases and J by 0 bases, with 6 bases between them. This chain's CDR3 is CASSLDSSYEQYF. The CDR3 nucleotides are TGTGCCAGCAGCTTGGACAGCTCCTACGAGCAGTACTTC.

This rearrangement joins TRBV5-1 to TRBJ1-2; D call uncertain. The CDR3 totals 14 residues. Deletions cut 4 bases from V and 2 bases from J, with 12 bases between. From germline, CDR1 is SGHRS and CDR2 YFSETQ. For the CDR3, the DNA is TGCGCCAGCAGCAGTAGCCCAGAAAACTATGGCTACACCTTC. Translating gives CASSSSPENYGYTF.

This chain links TRBV2 with TRBJ1-2; TRBD1 might be the D (5 bases). Germline V lookup: CDR1 SNHLY, CDR2 FYNNEI. The CDR3 runs 11 residues. The CDR3 reads CAGGGDYGYTF. The CDR3 DNA reads TGTGCAGGAGGAGGGGACTATGGCTACACCTTC.

This clone was detected a few times. This rearrangement joins TRBV27 to TRBJ1-6; no definite D call. This CDR3 has 14 residues. Deletions cut 2 bases from V and 8 bases from J, with 10 bases between. In germline, CDR1 is MNHEY, CDR2 SMNVEV (reference sequence). The CDR3 nucleotides read TGTGCCAGCAGTTTAGAGCGGTCTTATTCACCCCTCCACTTT. This gives the protein CASSLERSYSPLHF.

The rearrangement uses TRBV30 and TRBJ2-2; 8 bases align to TRBD1. After removal of 2 bases from V and 9 bases from J, the junction contained 5 bases not matched to a gene. The CDR3 loop spans 13 amino acids. Per the germline V gene, CDR1 is GTSNPN and CDR2 is SVGIG (reference sequence). The DNA for the CDR3 is TGTGCCTGGAGTCCAACAGGGGGTAGGGAGCTGTTTTTT. Translated: CAWSPTGGRELFF.

There are a few counts of this clone. V is TRBV2 and J is TRBJ2-3; D is uncertain. The germline V gene has CDR1 SNHLY and CDR2 FYNNEI. CDR3 length: 13 amino acids. The germline V and J ends were trimmed by 0 bases and 9 bases, with 10 bases remaining between them. The CDR3 DNA follows: TGTGCCAGCAGTGAAGCCGTGGATGGAACGCAGTATTTT. This sequence encodes CASSEAVDGTQYF.

This clone was counted between two and nine times. V usage is TRBV18 and J usage is TRBJ2-5; D unclear. This CDR3 is 13 amino acids long. Per germline, CDR1 KGHSH and CDR2 LQKENI. V was cut by 3 bases and J by 4 bases, with 9 bases left in between. CDR3 in amino acids: CASSPKLRETQYF. The CDR3 DNA is TGTGCCAGCTCACCGAAACTACGAGAGACCCAGTACTTC.

This clone was found a few times. The V and J genes are TRBV19 and TRBJ2-3; D perhaps matches TRBD1 (5 bases). Germline loops: CDR1 LNHDA, CDR2 SQIVND (reference sequence). The CDR3 has 13 residues. Written as DNA, the CDR3 is TGTGGCTCAGGGCCACAGGGCACAGATACGCAGTATTTT. Translated, it gives CGSGPQGTDTQYF.

This clone was found a few times. The chain carries TRBV11-2 and TRBJ2-5, with a possible D match to TRBD1 (6 bases). Germline V gene data show CDR1 as SGHAT and CDR2 as FQNNGV. This CDR3 spans 14 amino acids. Trimming removed 1 base at V and 4 bases at J, with 10 bases between. The CDR3 nucleotides are TGTGCCAGCAGCTTAGGTCAGGGGCCAGAGACCCAGTACTTC. This encodes CASSLGQGPETQYF.

This clone was counted a few times. The V gene is TRBV9, the J gene TRBJ2-3, with 7 bases that match TRBD1. From germline, CDR1 is SGDLS and CDR2 YYNGEE. With 0 bases clipped from V and 2 bases from J, the junction kept 3 bases outside the gene matches. The CDR3 is 15 residues long. CDR3 coding DNA: TGTGCCAGCAGCGTAGATGAGGGGGCCACAGATACGCAGTATTTT. This encodes CASSVDEGATDTQYF.

Of note for this clone: Mismatch with germline at one junction end may stem from a read error. The chain combines TRBV6-1 with TRBJ2-5; tentative D call: TRBD1 (6 bases). The CDR3 covers 11 residues. The germline V gene encodes CDR1 MNHNS and CDR2 SASEGT. The CDR3 reads CASSELRQGNF. CDR3 in DNA: TGTGCCAGCAGTGAGTTACGGCAGGGGAACTTC.

This clone has more than one count but fewer than ten. V and J are TRBV14 and TRBJ2-2; possibly TRBD1 for D (6 bases). The CDR3 is 17 amino acids. Looked up from germline, CDR1 is SGHDN and CDR2 is FVKESK. Trimming pared 1 base from V and 2 bases from J, leaving 14 bases between. CDR3 protein: CASSQATDSLNTGELFF. The CDR3 DNA is TGTGCCAGCAGCCAAGCCACGGACAGTTTAAACACCGGGGAGCTGTTTTTT. The full variable domain, with the rest looked up from reference TRBV14 and TRBJ2-2, is EAGVTQFPSHSVIEKGQTVTLRCDPISGHDNLYWYRRVMGKEIKFLLHFVKESKQDESGMPNNRFLAERTGGTYSTLKVQPAELEDSGVYFCASSQATDSLNTGELFFGEGSRLTVL.

This clone was counted between two and nine times. This chain uses TRBV19 with TRBJ1-1; D not resolved. V was trimmed by 7 bases and J by 2 bases, leaving 11 bases between them. The germline CDR1 and CDR2 sequences are LNHDA and SQIVND (reference sequence). The CDR3 is made up of 13 amino acids. The CDR3: CASTLRQNTEAFF. The CDR3 coding sequence is TGTGCCAGTACCCTACGGCAAAACACTGAAGCTTTCTTT.

This clone came up a few times. The chain employs TRBV7-2 and TRBJ2-5; D is possibly TRBD1 or TRBD2 (5 bases each). The DNA matches TRBJ2-7 better at its end, which makes the J call doubtful. The CDR3 runs to 14 residues. Germline V lookup: CDR1 SGHTA, CDR2 FQGNSA. CDR3 residues: CASSLRDEVYEQYF. The DNA of the CDR3 is TGTGCCAGCAGCTTACGGGACGAGGTCTACGAGCAGTACTTC.

The chain carries TRBV5-1 and TRBJ2-1, with 7 positions matching TRBD1. The CDR3 is made up of 14 amino acids. The ends lost 5 bases at V and 5 bases at J; junction bases unmatched: 7. CDR1 and CDR2 (germline): SGHRS, YFSETQ. The CDR3 loop reads CASRPGQSHNEQFF. For the CDR3, the DNA is TGCGCCAGCAGACCGGGACAGAGCCACAATGAGCAGTTCTTC.

This clone was seen only a few times. The rearrangement links TRBV5-4 to TRBJ2-3, with 8 bases lining up with TRBD2. Trimming at V came to 6 bases and at J to 1 base, leaving 13 bases not matched to a gene. Germline V CDR1 and CDR2: SGHNT, YYREEE (reference sequence). The CDR3 covers 17 residues. The DNA for the CDR3 is TGTGCCAGCACCTCTCGCACTAGCGGCCTGGGCACAGATACGCAGTATTTT. This gives the protein CASTSRTSGLGTDTQYF.

This clone has just a few counts. The chain couples TRBV25-1 to TRBJ2-5, with D perhaps matching TRBD2 (6 bases). V dropped 8 bases and J dropped 5 bases, with 12 bases sitting between them. Germline V gene sequence: CDR1 MGHDK, CDR2 SYGVNS. The CDR3 loop spans 12 amino acids. CDR3 sequence (DNA): TGTGCCAGCCGCGGGGTTGGGGAGACCCAGTACTTC. This sequence encodes CASRGVGETQYF. The variable domain in full, with the rest retrieved from reference TRBV25-1 and TRBJ2-5, is EADIYQTPRYLVIGTGKKITLECSQTMGHDKMYWYQQDPGMELHLIHYSYGVNSTEKGDLSSESTVSRIRTEHFPLTLESARPSHTSQYLCASRGVGETQYFGPGTRLLVL.

This clone was observed a handful of times. The chain carries TRBV7-2 and TRBJ1-1; D not certain. Germline assignment: CDR1 SGHTA and CDR2 FQGNSA. The CDR3 is 15 amino acids. Trimming shortened V by 3 bases and J by 0 bases, and 11 bases separated the two germline ends. The CDR3 bases are TGTGCCAGCAGCTTGAGTGTTTCTCTGAACACTGAAGCTTTCTTT. It translates to CASSLSVSLNTEAFF.

This clone was seen a handful of times. The rearrangement uses TRBV7-8 and TRBJ1-2; D is possibly TRBD1 (5 bases). The CDR3 extends over 15 amino acids. Per the germline V gene, CDR1 is SGHVS and CDR2 is FQNEAQ. With 1 base removed from V and 2 bases from J, the gap between germline ends came to 11 bases. The CDR3 nucleotides read TGTGCCAGCAGCTTAGTCTCGCCAGGGAACTATGGCTACACCTTC. As protein: CASSLVSPGNYGYTF.